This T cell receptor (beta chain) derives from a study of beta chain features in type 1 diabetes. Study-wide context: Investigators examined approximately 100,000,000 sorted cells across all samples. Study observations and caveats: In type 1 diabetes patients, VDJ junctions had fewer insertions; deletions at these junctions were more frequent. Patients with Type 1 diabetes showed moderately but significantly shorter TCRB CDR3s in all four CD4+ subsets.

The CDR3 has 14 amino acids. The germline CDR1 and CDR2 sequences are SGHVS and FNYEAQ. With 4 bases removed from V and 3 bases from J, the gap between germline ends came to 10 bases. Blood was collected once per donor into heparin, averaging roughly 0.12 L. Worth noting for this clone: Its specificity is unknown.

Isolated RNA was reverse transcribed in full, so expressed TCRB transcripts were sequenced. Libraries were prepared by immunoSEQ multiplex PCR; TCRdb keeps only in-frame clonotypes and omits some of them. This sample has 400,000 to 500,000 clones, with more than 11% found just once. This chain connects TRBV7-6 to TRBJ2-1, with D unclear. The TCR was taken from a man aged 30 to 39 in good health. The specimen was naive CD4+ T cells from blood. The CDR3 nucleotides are TGTGCCAGCAGCTATTCTCCGGGCTACAATGAGCAGTTCTTC. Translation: CASSYSPGYNEQFF.